This T cell receptor beta chain was observed in a study of tumor-infiltrating lymphocytes in primary liver carcinoma. Study outcomes and limitations: Paired tumor-adjacent and tumor-blood samples overlapped less than tumor region pairs did.

On this clonotype: What it recognizes is unknown. One junction end does not reproduce the germline sequence, and a read error may be involved.

Investigators took RNA and DNA out together from roughly 20-30 mg of unsorted bulk tissue. Researchers generated TCR beta cDNA from approximately 450 ng of total RNA, relying on a constant-region primer. Each TCR beta library was derived from three nested multiplex PCR rounds that employed slightly modified ARM-PCR. TCRdb passed the multiplex PCR reads through MiXCR, listing each CDR3 protein once. Of approximately 47,000 distinct CDR3 sequences in the sample, about 80% were seen once. The sequence was obtained from a man aged 40-49 years with primary liver carcinoma and hepatitis B virus infection. Sequencing was done on a sample of liver tumor tissue from sampling region 3. Sample subset: tumor region T3, left-lateral pole.

In nucleotides, the CDR3 is TGTGCCAGCAGTCTATCTGTGGGAATTTCCTACAAGCAATACTTC. Its translation: CASSLSVGISYKQYF. The chain recombines TRBV11-2 with TRBJ2-7; D unresolved. Germline CDR1 is SGHAT and CDR2 is FQNNGV. The CDR3 covers 15 residues.